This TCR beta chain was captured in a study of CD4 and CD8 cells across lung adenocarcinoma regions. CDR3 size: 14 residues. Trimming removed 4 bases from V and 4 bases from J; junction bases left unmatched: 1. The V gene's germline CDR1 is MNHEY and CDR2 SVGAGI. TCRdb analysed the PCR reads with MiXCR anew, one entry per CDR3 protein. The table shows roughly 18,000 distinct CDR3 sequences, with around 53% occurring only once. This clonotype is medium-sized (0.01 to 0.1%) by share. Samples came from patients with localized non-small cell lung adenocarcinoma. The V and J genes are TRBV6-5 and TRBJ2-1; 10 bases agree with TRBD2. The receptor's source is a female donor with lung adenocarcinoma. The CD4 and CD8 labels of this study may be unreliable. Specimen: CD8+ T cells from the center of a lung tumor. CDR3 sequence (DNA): TGTGCCAGCAGTTCTAGCGGGAGTTACAATGAGCAGTTCTTC. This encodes CASSSSGSYNEQFF.